This TCR beta chain was observed in a study of control samples from healthy donors and cancer patients. Trimming removed 1 base from V and 1 base from J, with 4 bases in between. The CDR3 extends over 13 amino acids. The germline gives CDR1 SGHNT, CDR2 YENEEA. TCRdb's table, derived via immunoSEQ multiplex PCR, lists solely in-frame clones and lacks some. Among about 170,000 clones listed, 91% were seen once. The V call is TRBV11-3, the J call TRBJ1-1; no definite D call. The clonotype originates from a woman aged 25 to 39 in good health. Sequencing was carried out using blood. This chain's CDR3 is CASSLVRNTEAFF. CDR3 bases: TGTGCCAGCAGCTTAGTCCGGAACACTGAAGCTTTCTTT.